This T cell receptor (beta chain) was identified in a study of cytomegalovirus exposure and HLA in healthy donors. Study findings and constraints: It was only CMV serostatus that was available as immune exposure information.

CDR1 and CDR2 from the germline V gene are MNHEY and SVGAGI. The CDR3 contains 13 residues. Trimming removed 2 bases from V and 6 bases from J, with 7 bases in between. The study sampled nominally healthy donors, though unrecorded immune exposures were likely. PCR was performed using 60 Vbeta and 13 Jbeta primers. The assay was immunoSEQ multiplex PCR, and TCRdb's table has in-frame clones only and misses some. The data show around 170,000 clones, more than 65% seen once. With regard to this clone: Its target is unknown.

Sequenced: PBMCs. The sequence derives from a man aged 50-60 years in good health and CMV-seronegative. The chain joins TRBV6-5 to TRBJ2-2; D is perhaps TRBD1 (5 bases). This CDR3 is CASSYPTAGELFF. CDR3 DNA sequence: TGTGCCAGCAGTTACCCGACAGCCGGGGAGCTGTTTTTT.